This record covers a single T cell receptor (beta chain). A read error is possible here, since a much larger clone lies one base away. The sample is drawn from a study of blood T cells in healthy people across ages. A second PCR of roughly 7 to 11 cycles used a sample-barcoded 5' primer and a J-beta primer mix. TCRdb called the 5' RACE reads again in MiXCR, with one record for every CDR3 protein. The sample has 1.5 million to 2 million distinct CDR3 sequences; about 30% are singletons. Germline V CDR1 and CDR2: SGHRS, YFSETQ. There are 13 residues in the CDR3. The chain joins TRBV5-1 to TRBJ2-3, with D unresolved. The TCR originated in a woman younger than 45 in good health. Material for sequencing was blood. This CDR3 is CASSLEDPGTQDF. In DNA, the CDR3 is TGCGCCAGCAGCTTGGAAGACCCGGGTACGCAGGATTTT.